Sequencing of this TCR beta chain was carried out in a study of blood T cells in healthy people across ages. CDR1 is SGDLS, CDR2 YYNGEE, per germline. The CDR3 is 15 residues long. Trimming left V 1 base short and J 1 base short, with 11 bases between. Then a second PCR, running about 7 to 11 cycles, was carried out with a sample-barcoded 5' primer and a J-beta primer mix. A single record per CDR3 protein comes from TCRdb applying MiXCR to the 5' RACE reads. Altogether a few hundred thousand distinct CDR3 sequences are present, around 27% being singletons, with the ten largest covering about 3.9%. For every donor, a draw yielded around 10 milliliters of peripheral blood. This sample was also put to use in a study of T cells of mothers and their children. This second report adds: Unrelated pairs and related pairs have their TCR recombination output shaped similarly by thymic selection.

The genes are TRBV9 and TRBJ2-5, with D uncertain. The clonotype was recovered from a boy younger than 10 in good health. Sequencing input: blood. CDR3 protein: CASSVMGGIQETQYF. The CDR3 DNA sequence: TGTGCCAGCAGCGTAATGGGCGGCATCCAAGAGACCCAGTACTTC.